This entry lists 13 T cell receptor beta chains sequenced from one sample in a study of graft-versus-host responses after intestinal transplantation. For these TCRs, the target antigens are not known. Sequencing used immunoSEQ multiplex PCR; TCRdb keeps in-frame clones, though not all of them. The repertoire consists of about 99,000 clones, with less than 90% occurring once and the leading ten covering around 0.9%. The sequences come from unstimulated CD4+ T cells sorted from spleen or lymph node cells, collected before intestinal transplant. These receptors all come from a human donor who received an intestinal transplant.

The CDR3 DNA reads TGTGCCAGCAGCTCCTCGACAGGGAGGGCCTACGAGCAGTACTTC. Amino acid sequence: CASSSSTGRAYEQYF. This sequence joins TRBV7-6 and TRBJ2-7, with D perhaps matching TRBD1 or TRBD2 (7 bases each). Germline lookup yields CDR1 SGHVS and CDR2 FNYEAQ. The CDR3 sequence is 15 residues long. V was trimmed by 4 bases and J by 2 bases, leaving 15 bases between them.

In nucleotides, the CDR3 is TGTGCCAGTAGTATTTTCAGGGACGGCTACACCTTC. Protein sequence: CASSIFRDGYTF. The chain combines TRBV19 with TRBJ1-2, with a tentative D call TRBD1 (5 bases). Trimming removed 3 bases from V and 8 bases from J, with 10 bases in between. The CDR3 extends over 12 amino acids. From germline, CDR1 is LNHDA and CDR2 SQIVND (reference sequence).

J is TRBJ1-6 and V is TRBV2, with 11 bases lining up with TRBD1. V lost 6 bases and J lost 10; bases outside the gene matches: 5. The CDR3 runs to 14 residues. CDR1 and CDR2 (germline): SNHLY, FYNNEI. CDR3 loop: CASRRTGGDSPLHF. For the CDR3, the DNA is TGTGCCAGCAGGAGGACAGGGGGCGACTCACCCCTCCACTTT.

About this clone: The sample contains more than one DNA sequence encoding this CDR3. The rearrangement uses TRBV10-3 and TRBJ1-1; D is unclear. Germline CDR1 reads ENHRY; CDR2 reads SYGVKD. V lost 4 bases, J lost 2 bases, and 5 bases lay in between. The CDR3 has 12 amino acids. This chain's CDR3 is CAISGVNTEAFF. DNA of the CDR3: TGTGCCATCAGTGGGGTCAACACTGAAGCTTTCTTT.

This clone was seen more than once but under ten times. The chain joins TRBV7-2 to TRBJ1-6; D perhaps matches TRBD1 (5 bases). Trimming took 4 bases from V and 7 from J, leaving 11 bases between them. The CDR3 has 14 amino acids. Germline-derived CDR1 and CDR2 are SGHTA and FQGNSA. The CDR3 nucleotides read TGTGCCAGCAGCTATGTTCGACAGAATTCACCCCTCCACTTT. This translates into CASSYVRQNSPLHF.

The rearrangement uses TRBV10-1 and TRBJ2-7; D gene ambiguous. V was cut by 0 bases and J by 5 bases, with 8 bases left in between. The CDR3 has 13 residues. The germline gives CDR1 WNHNN, CDR2 SYGVQD (reference sequence). The CDR3 sequence: CASSESPLDEQYF. CDR3 nucleotides: TGCGCCAGCAGTGAGTCGCCCTTGGACGAGCAGTACTTC.

The chain recombines TRBV6-5 with TRBJ2-7, with D tentatively TRBD1 (5 bases). This CDR3 comprises 13 residues. V shed 2 bases and J shed 3 bases, with 8 bases lying between them. Germline V gene sequence: CDR1 MNHEY, CDR2 SVGAGI. CDR3 region: CASSYARDYEQYF. In nucleotides, the CDR3 is TGTGCCAGCAGTTACGCCAGGGACTACGAGCAGTACTTC.

The chain uses TRBV5-1 and TRBJ1-5; D remains unclear. Germline lookup yields CDR1 SGHRS and CDR2 YFSETQ. With 1 base removed from V and 0 bases from J, the gap between germline ends came to 8 bases. There are 15 residues in the CDR3. CDR3 bases: TGCGCCAGCAGCTTGCTGGGCAATAGCAATCAGCCCCAGCATTTT. As protein: CASSLLGNSNQPQHF.

The chain employs TRBV5-1 and TRBJ2-1; D is unresolved. Looked up from germline, CDR1 is SGHRS and CDR2 is YFSETQ. There are 12 residues in the CDR3. V was cut by 1 base and J by 7 bases, with 6 bases left in between. CDR3: CASSLIGNEQFF. In DNA, the CDR3 is TGCGCCAGCAGCTTGATCGGGAATGAGCAGTTCTTC.

The chain links TRBV13 to TRBJ2-3; D gene unclear. The CDR3 runs 16 residues. CDR1 and CDR2 from the germline V gene are PRHDT and FYEKMQ (reference sequence). V was clipped by 2 bases and J by 6 bases, with 18 bases between them. The CDR3 region has the DNA TGTGCCAGCAGCTTACGTACTTCGGGTTTCACGGATACGCAGTATTTT. This translates into CASSLRTSGFTDTQYF.

The V gene is TRBV11-1, the J gene TRBJ2-2; D is unclear. V was shortened by 5 bases and J by 9 bases, with 22 bases between the two germline ends. The CDR3 has 16 amino acids. Per the germline V gene, CDR1 is SGHAT and CDR2 is FQDESV (reference sequence). The CDR3 DNA reads TGTGCCAGCAGCCATGCCGGGCCTGGGGTCGTCCGGGAGCTGTTTTTT. It encodes CASSHAGPGVVRELFF.

The V gene is TRBV5-1, the J gene TRBJ2-1, with 11 bases aligning to TRBD2. The CDR3 runs 16 residues. V was clipped by 4 bases and J by 2 bases; unmatched bases: 5. Per the germline V gene, CDR1 is SGHRS and CDR2 is YFSETQ. CDR3 DNA: TGCGCCAGCAGCCGAGGGACTAGCGGTGCCTACAATGAGCAGTTCTTC. This translates into CASSRGTSGAYNEQFF.

V is TRBV6-1 and J is TRBJ2-5; D gene ambiguous. Looked up from germline, CDR1 is MNHNS and CDR2 is SASEGT. This CDR3 has 13 residues. V gave up 2 bases and J gave up 6 bases, with 10 bases separating them. The CDR3 loop reads CASSESGMKTQYF. The CDR3 DNA reads as TGTGCCAGCAGTGAAAGTGGGATGAAGACCCAGTACTTC.